The clone carrying this T cell receptor (beta chain) has more than one count but fewer than ten. Its antigen is still unknown. The data were obtained in a study of response to subunit inactivated influenza vaccine. Notes on the study in general: Authors suggested each seasonal influenza vaccination recruits few new T cells.

MiXCR was run by TCRdb on the RT-PCR reads, yielding one entry per CDR3 protein. The table lists hundreds of thousands of distinct CDR3 sequences, approximately 17% of them singletons. J was trimmed by 3 bases and V by 6 bases; bases with no gene match: 9. Germline V gene data show CDR1 as DFQATT and CDR2 as SNEGSKA (reference sequence). This CDR3 spans 15 amino acids. The V and J genes are TRBV20-1 and TRBJ1-5; 9 nucleotides match TRBD1. Sequencing was performed on PBMCs from blood, taken roughly 5 days after vaccination. The origin of this receptor is a man between 50 and 59 years old who received an inactivated influenza vaccine. CDR3 sequence (DNA): TGCAGTGCGGCCGGGACAGGGATGGTCAATCAGCCCCAGCATTTT. It yields the protein CSAAGTGMVNQPQHF.